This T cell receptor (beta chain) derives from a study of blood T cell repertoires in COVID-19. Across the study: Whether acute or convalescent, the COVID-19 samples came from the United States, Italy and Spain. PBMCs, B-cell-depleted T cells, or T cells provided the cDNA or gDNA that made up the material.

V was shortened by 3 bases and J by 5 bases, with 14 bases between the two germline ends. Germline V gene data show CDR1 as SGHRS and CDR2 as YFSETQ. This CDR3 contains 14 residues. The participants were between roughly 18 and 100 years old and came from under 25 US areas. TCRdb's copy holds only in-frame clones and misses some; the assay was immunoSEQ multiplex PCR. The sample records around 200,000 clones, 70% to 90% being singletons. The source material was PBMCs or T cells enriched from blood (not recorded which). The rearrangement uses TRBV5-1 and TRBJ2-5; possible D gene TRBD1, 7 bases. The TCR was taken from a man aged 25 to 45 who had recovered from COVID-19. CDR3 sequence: CASSSQGSGETQYF. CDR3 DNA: TGCGCCAGCAGCTCACAGGGGAGCGGGGAGACCCAGTACTTC.